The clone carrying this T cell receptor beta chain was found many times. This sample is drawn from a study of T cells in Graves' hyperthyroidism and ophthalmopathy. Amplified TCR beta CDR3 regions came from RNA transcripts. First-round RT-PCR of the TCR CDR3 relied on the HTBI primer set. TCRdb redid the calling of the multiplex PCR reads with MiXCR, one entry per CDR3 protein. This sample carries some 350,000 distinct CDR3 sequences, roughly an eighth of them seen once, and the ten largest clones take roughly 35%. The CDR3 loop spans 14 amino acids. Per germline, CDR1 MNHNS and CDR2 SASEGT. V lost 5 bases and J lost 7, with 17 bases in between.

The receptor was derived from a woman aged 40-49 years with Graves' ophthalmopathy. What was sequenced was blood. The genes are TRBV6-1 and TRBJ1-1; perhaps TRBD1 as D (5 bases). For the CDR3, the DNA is TGTGCCAGCAGTTCCCTGACAGACGAGTATGAAGCTTTCTTT. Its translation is CASSSLTDEYEAFF.